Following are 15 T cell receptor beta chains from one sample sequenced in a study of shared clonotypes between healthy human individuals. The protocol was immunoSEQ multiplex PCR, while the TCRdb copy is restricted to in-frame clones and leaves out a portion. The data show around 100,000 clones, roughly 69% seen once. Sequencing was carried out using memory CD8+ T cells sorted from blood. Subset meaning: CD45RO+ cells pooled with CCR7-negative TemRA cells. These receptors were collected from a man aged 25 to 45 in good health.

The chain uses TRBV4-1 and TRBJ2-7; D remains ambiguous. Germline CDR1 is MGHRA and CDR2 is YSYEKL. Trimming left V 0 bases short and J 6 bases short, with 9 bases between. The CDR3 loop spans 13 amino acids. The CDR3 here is CASSQDLVREQYF. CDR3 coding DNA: TGCGCCAGCAGCCAAGATCTGGTCCGCGAGCAGTACTTC.

As DNA, the CDR3 is TGTGCCAGCAGGACGCTCCGAGGGGACACTGAAGCTTTCTTT. Translated: CASRTLRGDTEAFF. The rearrangement joins TRBV2 to TRBJ1-1; tentative D call: TRBD1 (5 bases). The V gene lost 6 bases and the J gene lost 3 bases, with 14 bases spanning the gap. CDR1 and CDR2 from the germline V gene are SNHLY and FYNNEI. There are 14 residues in the CDR3.

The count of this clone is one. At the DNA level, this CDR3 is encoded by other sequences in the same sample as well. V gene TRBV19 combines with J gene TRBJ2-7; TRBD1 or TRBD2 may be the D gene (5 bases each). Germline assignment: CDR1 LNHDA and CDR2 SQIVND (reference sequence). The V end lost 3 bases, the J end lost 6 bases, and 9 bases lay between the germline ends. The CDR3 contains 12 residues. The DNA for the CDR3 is TGTGCCAGTAGTATGACGGGGACCGAGCAGTACTTC. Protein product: CASSMTGTEQYF.

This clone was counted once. CDR3 coding DNA: TGCGCCAGCAGCCCATATGGACTAGCGGATAATGAGCAGTTCTTC. This translates into CASSPYGLADNEQFF. The rearrangement links TRBV4-1 to TRBJ2-1, with 10 bases fitting TRBD2. This CDR3 has 15 amino acids. Germline V gene lookup returns CDR1 MGHRA and CDR2 YSYEKL. V was pared by 4 bases and J by 7 bases, with 7 bases of the junction left unmatched.

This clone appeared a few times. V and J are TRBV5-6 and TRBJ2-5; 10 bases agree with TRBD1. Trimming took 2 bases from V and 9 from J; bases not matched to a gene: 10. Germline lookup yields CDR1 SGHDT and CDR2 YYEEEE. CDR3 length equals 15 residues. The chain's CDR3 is CASSFGTGATKAQYF. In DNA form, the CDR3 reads TGTGCCAGCAGCTTCGGGACAGGGGCTACCAAGGCCCAGTACTTC. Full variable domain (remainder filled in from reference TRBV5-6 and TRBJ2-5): DAGVTQSPTHLIKTRGQQVTLRCSPKSGHDTVSWYQQALGQGPQFIFQYYEEEERQRGNFPDRFSGHQFPNYSSELNVNALLLGDSALYLCASSFGTGATKAQYFGPGTRLLVL.

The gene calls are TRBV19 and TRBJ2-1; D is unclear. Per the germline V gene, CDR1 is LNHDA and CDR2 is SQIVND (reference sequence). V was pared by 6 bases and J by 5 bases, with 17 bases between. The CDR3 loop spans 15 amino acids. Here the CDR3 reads CASRNLDYRDNEQFF. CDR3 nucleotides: TGTGCCAGTAGGAATTTGGATTATAGGGACAATGAGCAGTTCTTC.

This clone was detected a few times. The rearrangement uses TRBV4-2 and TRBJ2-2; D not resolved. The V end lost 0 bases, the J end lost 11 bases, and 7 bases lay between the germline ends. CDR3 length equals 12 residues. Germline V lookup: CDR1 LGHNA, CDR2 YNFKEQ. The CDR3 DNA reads TGTGCCAGCAGCCAAGAGGGCCCCGAGCTGTTTTTT. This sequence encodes CASSQEGPELFF.

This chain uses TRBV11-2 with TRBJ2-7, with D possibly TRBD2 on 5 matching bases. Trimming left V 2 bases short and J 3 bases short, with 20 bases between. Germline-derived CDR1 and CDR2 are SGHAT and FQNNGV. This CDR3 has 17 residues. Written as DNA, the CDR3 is TGTGCCAGCAGCTTAAGTGGAAGTGGACTGGTAATCTACGAGCAGTACTTC. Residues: CASSLSGSGLVIYEQYF.

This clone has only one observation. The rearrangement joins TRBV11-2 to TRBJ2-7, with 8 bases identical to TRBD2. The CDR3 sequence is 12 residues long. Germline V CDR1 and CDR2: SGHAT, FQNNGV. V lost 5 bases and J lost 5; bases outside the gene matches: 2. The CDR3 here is CASSRGGHEQYF. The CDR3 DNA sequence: TGTGCCAGCAGCCGCGGGGGGCACGAGCAGTACTTC.

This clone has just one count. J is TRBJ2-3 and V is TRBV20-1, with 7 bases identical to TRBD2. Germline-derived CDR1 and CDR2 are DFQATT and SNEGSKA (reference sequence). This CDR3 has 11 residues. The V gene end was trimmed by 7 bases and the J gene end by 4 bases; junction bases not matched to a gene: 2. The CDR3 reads CSDGGADTQYF. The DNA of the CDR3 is TGCAGTGATGGGGGGGCAGATACGCAGTATTTT.

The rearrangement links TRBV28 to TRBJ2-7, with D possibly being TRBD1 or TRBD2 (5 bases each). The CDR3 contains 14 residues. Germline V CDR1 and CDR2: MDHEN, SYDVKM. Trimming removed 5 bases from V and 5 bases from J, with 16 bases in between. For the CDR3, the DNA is TGTGCCAGCAGTCCCCCCTTAGGGGAGCACGAGCAGTACTTC. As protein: CASSPPLGEHEQYF.

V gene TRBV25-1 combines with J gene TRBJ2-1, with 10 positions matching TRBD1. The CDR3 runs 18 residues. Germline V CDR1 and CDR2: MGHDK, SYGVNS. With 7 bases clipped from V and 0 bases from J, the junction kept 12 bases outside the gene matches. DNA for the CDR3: TGTGCCAGCAATCCCGCACAGGGACAGGGGAACTCCTACAATGAGCAGTTCTTC. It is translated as CASNPAQGQGNSYNEQFF.

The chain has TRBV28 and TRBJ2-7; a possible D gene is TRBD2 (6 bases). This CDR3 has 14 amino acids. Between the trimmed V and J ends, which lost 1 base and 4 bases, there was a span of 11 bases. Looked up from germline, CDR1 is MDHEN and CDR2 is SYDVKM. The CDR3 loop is CASSLSPSGYEQYF. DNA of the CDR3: TGTGCCAGCAGTTTATCCCCCAGCGGGTACGAGCAGTACTTC.

This chain's CDR3 is CASSEAKDSGANVLTF. The CDR3 DNA follows: TGTGCCAGCAGTGAAGCGAAGGATTCTGGGGCCAACGTCCTGACTTTC. The rearrangement uses TRBV25-1 and TRBJ2-6; D unclear. The CDR3 consists of 16 residues. Per the germline V gene, CDR1 is MGHDK and CDR2 is SYGVNS. Trimming shortened V by 2 bases and J by 1 base, and 9 bases separated the two germline ends.

The CDR3 bases are TGTGCCAGTACTCCAGACTTGTATTACAATGAGCAGTTCTTC. Its protein product is CASTPDLYYNEQFF. This sequence joins TRBV19 and TRBJ2-1; D unclear. The CDR3 consists of 14 residues. V was shortened by 7 bases and J by 4 bases, with 14 bases between the two germline ends. CDR1 and CDR2 from the germline V gene are LNHDA and SQIVND (reference sequence).